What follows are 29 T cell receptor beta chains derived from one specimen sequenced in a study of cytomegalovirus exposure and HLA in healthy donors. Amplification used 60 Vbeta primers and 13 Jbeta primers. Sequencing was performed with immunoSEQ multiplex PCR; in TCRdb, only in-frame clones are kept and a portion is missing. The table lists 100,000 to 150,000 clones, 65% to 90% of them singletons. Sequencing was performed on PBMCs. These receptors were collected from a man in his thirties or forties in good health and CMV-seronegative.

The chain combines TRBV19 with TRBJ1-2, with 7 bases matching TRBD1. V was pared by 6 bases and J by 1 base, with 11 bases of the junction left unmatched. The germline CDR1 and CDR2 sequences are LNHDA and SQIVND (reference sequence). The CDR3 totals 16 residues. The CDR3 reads CASRGTGQRYNYGYTF. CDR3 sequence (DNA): TGTGCCAGTAGGGGAACGGGACAGCGATATAACTATGGCTACACCTTC.

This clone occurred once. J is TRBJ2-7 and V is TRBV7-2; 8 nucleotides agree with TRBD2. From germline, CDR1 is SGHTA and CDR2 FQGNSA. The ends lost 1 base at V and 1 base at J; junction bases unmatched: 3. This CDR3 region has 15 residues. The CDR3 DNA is TGTGCCAGCAGCTTAGATGGCGGGGGGTCCTACGAGCAGTACTTC. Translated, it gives CASSLDGGGSYEQYF.

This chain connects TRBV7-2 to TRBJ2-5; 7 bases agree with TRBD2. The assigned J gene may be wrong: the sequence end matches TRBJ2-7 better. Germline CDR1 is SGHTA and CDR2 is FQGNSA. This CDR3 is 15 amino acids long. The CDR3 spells CASSLVGGGPYEQYF. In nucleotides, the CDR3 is TGTGCCAGCAGCTTAGTCGGCGGGGGACCCTACGAGCAGTACTTC.

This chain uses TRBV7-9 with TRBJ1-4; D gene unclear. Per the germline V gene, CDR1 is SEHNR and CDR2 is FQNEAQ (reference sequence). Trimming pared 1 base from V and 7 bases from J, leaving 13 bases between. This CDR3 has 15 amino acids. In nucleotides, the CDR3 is TGTGCCAGCAGCTTAGGCGAGGGTTTTGGTGAAAAACTGTTTTTT. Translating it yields CASSLGEGFGEKLFF.

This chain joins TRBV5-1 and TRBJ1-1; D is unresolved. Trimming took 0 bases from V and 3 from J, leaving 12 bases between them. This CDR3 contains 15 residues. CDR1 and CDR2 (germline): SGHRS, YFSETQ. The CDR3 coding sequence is TGCGCCAGCAGCTTGGTGGCTGATACAGACACTGAAGCTTTCTTT. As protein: CASSLVADTDTEAFF.

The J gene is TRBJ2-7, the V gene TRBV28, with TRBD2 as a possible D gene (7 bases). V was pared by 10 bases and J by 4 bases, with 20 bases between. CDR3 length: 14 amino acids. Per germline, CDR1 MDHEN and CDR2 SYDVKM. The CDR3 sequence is CAIQPPGGGYEQYF. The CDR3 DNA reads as TGTGCCATCCAACCTCCGGGGGGCGGATACGAGCAGTACTTC.

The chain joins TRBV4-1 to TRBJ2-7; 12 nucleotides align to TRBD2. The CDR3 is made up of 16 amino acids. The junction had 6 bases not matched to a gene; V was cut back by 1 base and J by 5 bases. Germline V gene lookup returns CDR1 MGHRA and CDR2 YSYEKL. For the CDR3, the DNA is TGCGCCAGCAGCCAAGTCCTAGCGGGGGGGAGGGACGAGCAGTACTTC. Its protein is CASSQVLAGGRDEQYF.

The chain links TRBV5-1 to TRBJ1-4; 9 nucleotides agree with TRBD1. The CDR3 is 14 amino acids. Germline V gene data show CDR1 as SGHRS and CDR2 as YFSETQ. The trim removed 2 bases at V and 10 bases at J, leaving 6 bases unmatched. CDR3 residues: CASSFGQGQGKLFF. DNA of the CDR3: TGCGCCAGCAGCTTTGGCCAGGGACAGGGAAAACTGTTTTTT. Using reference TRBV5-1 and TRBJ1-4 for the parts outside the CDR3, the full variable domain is KAGVTQTPRYLIKTRGQQVTLSCSPISGHRSVSWYQQTPGQGLQFLFEYFSETQRNKGNFPGRFSGRQFSNSRSEMNVSTLELGDSALYLCASSFGQGQGKLFFGSGTQLSVL.

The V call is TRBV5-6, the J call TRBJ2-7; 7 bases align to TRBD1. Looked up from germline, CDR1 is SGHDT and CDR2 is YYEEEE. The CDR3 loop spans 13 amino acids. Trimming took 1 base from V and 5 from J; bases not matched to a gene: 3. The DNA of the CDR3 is TGTGCCAGCAGCTTGAGGGGGCTGAACGAGCAGTACTTC. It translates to CASSLRGLNEQYF.

As DNA, the CDR3 is TGTGCCAGCAGTTACTCGGGTAGCGGACAAGAGACCCAGTACTTC. Translated: CASSYSGSGQETQYF. The J gene is TRBJ2-5, the V gene TRBV6-6, with D possibly TRBD2 on 6 matching bases. Germline loops: CDR1 MNHNY, CDR2 SVGAGI (reference sequence). Trimming removed 0 bases at V and 2 bases at J, with 10 bases between. The CDR3 totals 15 residues.

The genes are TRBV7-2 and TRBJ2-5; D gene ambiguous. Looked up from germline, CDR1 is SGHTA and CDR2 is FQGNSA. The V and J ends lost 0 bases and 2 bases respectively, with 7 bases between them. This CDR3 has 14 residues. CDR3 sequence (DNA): TGTGCCAGCAGCTTAGCCCTCAGACAAGAGACCCAGTACTTC. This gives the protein CASSLALRQETQYF.

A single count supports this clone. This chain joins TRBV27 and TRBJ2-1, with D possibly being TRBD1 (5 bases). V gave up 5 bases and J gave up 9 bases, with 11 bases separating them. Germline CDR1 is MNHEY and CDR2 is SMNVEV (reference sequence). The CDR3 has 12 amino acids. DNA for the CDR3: TGTGCCAGCAGTCCTAGGGGTGGTGAGCAGTTCTTC. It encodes CASSPRGGEQFF.

The chain's CDR3 is CASSLGALGYTF. Here the CDR3 DNA reads TGTGCCAGCAGCTTAGGCGCCCTTGGCTACACCTTC. V gene TRBV7-9 combines with J gene TRBJ1-2, with no clear D. The germline V gene encodes CDR1 SEHNR and CDR2 FQNEAQ (reference sequence). Trimming stripped 1 base from V and 7 bases from J, with 7 bases between. The CDR3 loop spans 12 amino acids.

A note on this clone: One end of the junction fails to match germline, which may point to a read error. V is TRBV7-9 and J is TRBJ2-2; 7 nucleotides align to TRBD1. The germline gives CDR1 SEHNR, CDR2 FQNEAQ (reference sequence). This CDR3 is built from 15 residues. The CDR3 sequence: CSSSSYSKGAGELFF. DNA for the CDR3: TGTTCCAGCAGCTCGTATTCAAAGGGGGCAGGGGAGCTGTTTTTT.

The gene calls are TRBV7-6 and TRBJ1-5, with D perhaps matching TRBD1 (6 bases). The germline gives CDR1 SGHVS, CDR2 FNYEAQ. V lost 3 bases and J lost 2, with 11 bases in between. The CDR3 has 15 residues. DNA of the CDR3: TGTGCCAGCAGCTTGGGGGCAGGGGGCAATCAGCCCCAGCATTTT. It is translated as CASSLGAGGNQPQHF.

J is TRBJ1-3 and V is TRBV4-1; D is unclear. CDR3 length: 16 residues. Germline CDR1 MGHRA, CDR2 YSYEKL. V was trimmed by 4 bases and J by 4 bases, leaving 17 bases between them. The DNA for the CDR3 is TGCGCCAGCAGCCTAAGGCAAAGACTAGCCGGAAACACCATATATTTT. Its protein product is CASSLRQRLAGNTIYF.

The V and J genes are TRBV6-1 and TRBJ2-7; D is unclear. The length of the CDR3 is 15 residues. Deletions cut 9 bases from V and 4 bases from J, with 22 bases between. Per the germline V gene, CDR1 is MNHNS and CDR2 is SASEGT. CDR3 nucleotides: TGTGCCAGTTTTTACAAGCAGAAGGCGGCATACGAGCAGTACTTC. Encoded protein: CASFYKQKAAYEQYF.

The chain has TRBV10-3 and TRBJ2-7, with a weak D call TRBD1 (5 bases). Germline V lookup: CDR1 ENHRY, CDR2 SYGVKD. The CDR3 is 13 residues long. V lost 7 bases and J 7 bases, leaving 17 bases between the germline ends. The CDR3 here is CAITGNSLVEQYF. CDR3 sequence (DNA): TGTGCCATCACAGGGAATTCGCTAGTTGAGCAGTACTTC.

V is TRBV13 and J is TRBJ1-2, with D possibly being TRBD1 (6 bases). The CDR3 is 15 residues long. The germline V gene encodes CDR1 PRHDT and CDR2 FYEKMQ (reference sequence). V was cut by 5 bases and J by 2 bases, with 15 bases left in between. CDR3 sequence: CASSITGMGNYGYTF. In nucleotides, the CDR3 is TGTGCCAGCAGCATTACAGGGATGGGGAACTATGGCTACACCTTC.

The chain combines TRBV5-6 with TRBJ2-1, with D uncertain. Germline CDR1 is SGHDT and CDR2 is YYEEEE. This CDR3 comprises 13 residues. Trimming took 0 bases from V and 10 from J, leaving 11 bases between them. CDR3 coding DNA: TGTGCCAGCAGCTTGGTACGGAGTCCAGAGCAGTTCTTC. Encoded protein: CASSLVRSPEQFF.

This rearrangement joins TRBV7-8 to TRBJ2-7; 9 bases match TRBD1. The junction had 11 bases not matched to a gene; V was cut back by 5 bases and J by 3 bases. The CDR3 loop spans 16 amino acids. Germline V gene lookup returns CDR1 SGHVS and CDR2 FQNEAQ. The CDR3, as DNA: TGTGCCAGCAGCGCCCACCCGGGACAGGGCAACTACGAGCAGTACTTC. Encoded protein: CASSAHPGQGNYEQYF.

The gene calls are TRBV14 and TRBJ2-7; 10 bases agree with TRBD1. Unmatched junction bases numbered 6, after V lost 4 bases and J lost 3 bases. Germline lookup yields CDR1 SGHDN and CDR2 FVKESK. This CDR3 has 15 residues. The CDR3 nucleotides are TGTGCCAGCAGCCTTCCCGGGACAGGGGACTACGAGCAGTACTTC. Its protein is CASSLPGTGDYEQYF.

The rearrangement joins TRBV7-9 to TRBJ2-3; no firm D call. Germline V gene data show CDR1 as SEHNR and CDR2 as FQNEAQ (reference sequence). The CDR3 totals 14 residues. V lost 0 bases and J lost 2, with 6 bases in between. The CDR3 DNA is TGTGCCAGCAGCTTAGCACAGTACACAGATACGCAGTATTTT. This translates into CASSLAQYTDTQYF.

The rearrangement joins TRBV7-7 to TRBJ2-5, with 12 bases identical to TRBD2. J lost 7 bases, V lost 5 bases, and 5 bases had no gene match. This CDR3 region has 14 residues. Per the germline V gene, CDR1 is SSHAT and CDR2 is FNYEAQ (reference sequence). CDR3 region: CASSQTLAGGTQYF. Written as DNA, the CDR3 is TGTGCCAGCAGCCAAACACTAGCGGGGGGGACCCAGTACTTC. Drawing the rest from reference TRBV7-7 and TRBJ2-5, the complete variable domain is GAGVSQSPRYKVTKRGQDVTLRCDPISSHATLYWYQQALGQGPEFLTYFNYEAQPDKSGLPSDRFSAERPEGSISTLTIQRTEQRDSAMYRCASSQTLAGGTQYFGPGTRLLVL.

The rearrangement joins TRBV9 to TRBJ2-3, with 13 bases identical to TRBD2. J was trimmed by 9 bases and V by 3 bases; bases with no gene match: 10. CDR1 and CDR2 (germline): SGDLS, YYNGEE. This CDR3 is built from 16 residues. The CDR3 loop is CASSAALLAGGVTQYF. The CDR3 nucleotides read TGTGCCAGCAGCGCGGCGTTACTAGCGGGGGGGGTCACGCAGTATTTT.

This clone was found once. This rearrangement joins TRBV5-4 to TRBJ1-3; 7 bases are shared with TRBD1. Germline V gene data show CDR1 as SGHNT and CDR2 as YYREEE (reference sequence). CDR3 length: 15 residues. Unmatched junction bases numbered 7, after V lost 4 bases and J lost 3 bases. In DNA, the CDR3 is TGTGCCAGCAGCCTCGACAGGGCCCTTGGAAACACCATATATTTT. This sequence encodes CASSLDRALGNTIYF.

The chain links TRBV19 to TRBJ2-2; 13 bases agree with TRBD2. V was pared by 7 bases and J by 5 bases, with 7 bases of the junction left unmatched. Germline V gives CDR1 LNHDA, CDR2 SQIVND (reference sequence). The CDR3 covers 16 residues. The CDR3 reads CASTLLAGGITGELFF. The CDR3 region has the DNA TGTGCCAGTACCCTACTAGCGGGGGGGATAACCGGGGAGCTGTTTTTT.

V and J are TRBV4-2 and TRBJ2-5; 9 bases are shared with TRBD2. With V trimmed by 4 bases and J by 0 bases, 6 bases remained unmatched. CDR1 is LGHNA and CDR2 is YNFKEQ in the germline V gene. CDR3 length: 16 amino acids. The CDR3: CASSRLAGDYQETQYF. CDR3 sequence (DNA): TGTGCCAGCAGCCGCTTAGCGGGGGACTACCAAGAGACCCAGTACTTC.

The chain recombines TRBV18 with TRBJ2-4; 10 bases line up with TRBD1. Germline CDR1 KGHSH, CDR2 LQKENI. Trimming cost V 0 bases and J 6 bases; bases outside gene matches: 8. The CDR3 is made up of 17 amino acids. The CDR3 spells CASSPPRGQGSLNIQYF. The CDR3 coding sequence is TGTGCCAGCTCACCACCGCGGGGACAGGGGTCCTTAAACATTCAGTACTTC.